The 3 T cell receptor beta chains reported below all come from one sample, sequenced in a study of cytomegalovirus exposure and HLA in healthy donors. PCR employed 60 Vbeta and 13 Jbeta primers. TCRdb's table, derived via immunoSEQ multiplex PCR, lists solely in-frame clones and lacks some. Among around 180,000 clones listed, about 81% were seen once. Input material: PBMCs. The receptors derive from a man between 18 and 35 years old in good health and CMV-seronegative.

This clone came up a few times. The V and J genes are TRBV5-4 and TRBJ1-2; possibly TRBD1 for D (6 bases). Germline-derived CDR1 and CDR2 are SGHNT and YYREEE (reference sequence). V was trimmed by 0 bases and J by 8 bases, leaving 11 bases between them. The CDR3 is 13 amino acids. CDR3 coding DNA: TGTGCCAGCAGCTTGGGGTACAGGGTCGGCTACACCTTC. It encodes CASSLGYRVGYTF.

This clone has just a few counts. This chain uses TRBV19 with TRBJ2-3; weak D call: TRBD1 (6 bases). V dropped 10 bases and J dropped 6 bases, with 20 bases sitting between them. The germline CDR1 and CDR2 sequences are LNHDA and SQIVND (reference sequence). There are 14 residues in the CDR3. The CDR3 DNA follows: TGTGCCACTGGGGACACGACGAATTGGGATACGCAGTATTTT. This codes for CATGDTTNWDTQYF.

The genes are TRBV5-1 and TRBJ2-3; 15 bases map to TRBD2. V was pared by 4 bases and J by 3 bases, with 6 bases of the junction left unmatched. Germline V gives CDR1 SGHRS, CDR2 YFSETQ. The CDR3 has 17 amino acids. CDR3 sequence: CASSRRTSGGDTDTQYF. CDR3 DNA sequence: TGCGCCAGCAGCCGTCGGACTAGCGGGGGGGATACAGATACGCAGTATTTT.